This T cell receptor beta chain was sequenced for a study of blood T cells in healthy people across ages. This CDR3 is 15 amino acids long. CDR1 and CDR2 from the germline V gene are LGHDT and YNNKEL (reference sequence). V gave up 3 bases and J gave up 8 bases, with 17 bases separating them. Sample-barcoded 5' priming and a J-beta primer mix drove a second PCR of 7 to 11 cycles. Every cDNA was tagged by a template-switch adaptor with 12 random nucleotides. TCRdb itself ran the 5' RACE reads through MiXCR, one entry per CDR3 protein. Seen here are roughly 730,000 distinct CDR3 sequences, 45% to 70% observed once, and the top ten hold more than 25%.

The genes are TRBV3-1 and TRBJ2-1; no firm D call. Sequencing input: blood. This receptor was obtained from a man aged 40-50 years in good health. CDR3: CASSQARNRLDEQFF. CDR3 sequence (DNA): TGTGCCAGCAGCCAGGCGAGGAACCGATTGGATGAGCAGTTCTTC.